This TCR beta chain was observed in a study of blood T cell repertoires in COVID-19. Study overall: The United States, Italy and Spain supplied acute and convalescent COVID-19 samples. PBMCs, B-cell-depleted T cells, or T cells were the source of the cDNA or gDNA that made up the material.

Per the original data handling: For nucleated cells, counts were estimated from reference gene primer amplification. Clones were sequenced by immunoSEQ multiplex PCR, and TCRdb holds only the in-frame ones, with some missing. V and J calls and clone size come straight from that table; D and trimming were deduced from the DNA. The table shows about 49,000 clones, with over 90% occurring only once. The V end lost 4 bases, the J end lost 4 bases, and 14 bases lay between the germline ends. This CDR3 contains 14 residues. The sample was peripheral blood. The sequence derives from a human donor in a cohort sampled during active COVID-19. The V gene is TRBV5-3, the J gene TRBJ1-2, with D unresolved. TRBV5-3 is an open reading frame whose function is uncertain. The CDR3 DNA reads as TGTGCCAGAAGCATTGGACTGACTCTCTATGGCTACACCTTC. Encoded protein: CARSIGLTLYGYTF.